This TCR beta chain was sequenced in a study of blood T cell repertoires in COVID-19. About the research overall: The cDNA or gDNA used as material had been derived from T cells, B-cell-depleted T cells, or PBMCs.

In this sample, this clone turned up a few times. Original data processing: Cell counts per sample came from amplifying reference gene primers. Clones were sequenced by immunoSEQ multiplex PCR, and TCRdb holds only the in-frame ones, with some missing. The V and J calls and clone size are taken from that table; D and trimming were inferred from the DNA. This sample has more than 250,000 clones, with around four fifths found just once. Germline loops: CDR1 SQVTM, CDR2 ANQGSEA. V shed 7 bases and J shed 7 bases, with 14 bases lying between them. The CDR3 loop spans 12 amino acids. This chain joins TRBV29-1 and TRBJ2-4, with D possibly TRBD2 on 6 matching bases. This TCR was recovered from a man between 60 and 75 years old who had recovered from COVID-19. The sequencing sample was made of peripheral blood. CDR3 sequence (DNA): TGCAGCGGGGGGGACCGGGGGAACATTCAGTACTTC. Protein product: CSGGDRGNIQYF.